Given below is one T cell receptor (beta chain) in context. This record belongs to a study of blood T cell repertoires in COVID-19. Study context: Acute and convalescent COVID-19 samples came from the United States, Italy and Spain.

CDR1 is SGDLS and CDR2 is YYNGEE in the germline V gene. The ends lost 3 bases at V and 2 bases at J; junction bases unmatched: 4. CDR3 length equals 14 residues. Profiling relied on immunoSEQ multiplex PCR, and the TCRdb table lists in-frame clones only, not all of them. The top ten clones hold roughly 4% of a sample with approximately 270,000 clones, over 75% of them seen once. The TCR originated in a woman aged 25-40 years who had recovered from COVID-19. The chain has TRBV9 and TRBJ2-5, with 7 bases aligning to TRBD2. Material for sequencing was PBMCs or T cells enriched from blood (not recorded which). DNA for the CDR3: TGTGCCAGCAGCGCCCTGGGACTACAAGAGACCCAGTACTTC. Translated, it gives CASSALGLQETQYF.